This TCR beta chain was found in a study of shared clonotypes between healthy human individuals. General study points: In several donors, about 5% of naive CD4 clonotypes appeared in common. Larger richness was generally estimated for naive than memory subsets.

This clone was detected only once. The antigen remains undetermined. The table came from immunoSEQ multiplex PCR; TCRdb's copy has only in-frame clones and leaves some out. The sample has around 550,000 clones, almost 97% seen once. Between the trimmed V and J ends, which lost 5 bases and 2 bases, there was a span of 18 bases. In germline, CDR1 is SNHLY, CDR2 FYNNEI. The CDR3 consists of 17 residues. The rearrangement links TRBV2 to TRBJ2-2, with D perhaps being TRBD1 or TRBD2 (5 bases each). The receptor comes from a woman aged 30 to 39 in good health. What was sequenced was naive CD4+ T cells sorted from blood. The subset denotes: CD45RA+ positively selected. Written as DNA, the CDR3 is TGTGCCAGCAGTAGAGGGGTAGGGCAGATTAACACCGGGGAGCTGTTTTTT. Its protein product is CASSRGVGQINTGELFF.